This T cell receptor (beta chain) was recorded in a study of cytomegalovirus exposure and HLA in healthy donors. Notes on this clone: The target antigen is unknown.

Overall study findings and caveats: Among the most significant clusters, several appeared linked to common viral pathogens in a later analysis. High specificity and sensitivity for cytomegalovirus status were reported for the classifier.

Both 60 Vbeta primers and 13 Jbeta primers went into the PCR. The method was immunoSEQ multiplex PCR; TCRdb's version includes in-frame clones alone and lacks a portion of them. The repertoire has approximately 160,000 clones, 76% of them found once; the top ten carry approximately 0.76%. The donors were healthy bone marrow donors. This CDR3 comprises 15 residues. V lost 1 base to trimming and J lost 3 bases, with 13 bases between them. Per germline, CDR1 SEHNR and CDR2 FQNEAQ (reference sequence). Sequencing input: PBMCs. This clonotype originated in a female donor in good health and CMV-seronegative. This chain joins TRBV7-9 and TRBJ2-7, with D possibly TRBD2 on 7 matching bases. The CDR3 spells CASSLVGGGYYEQYF. The CDR3 region has the DNA TGTGCCAGCAGCTTAGTAGGCGGGGGCTACTACGAGCAGTACTTC.